This TCR beta chain is from a study of T cells in women clearing cervical HPV infection listed by TCRdb under 2018. Describing the broader study: Cases were 25 women with histologically confirmed HPV16-related CIN3 or worse, including a couple of invasive cancers. Controls were more than 20 women whose single incident HPV16 infection cleared within 12 months without precancer or cancer developing. Case blood was taken at the visit when the lesion was first identified, whereas control blood was taken when infection was no longer detected. For cases, a median interval of roughly 150 days, with an interquartile range of 90 to 200 days, was observed between lesion detection and blood sampling. Since only a few of the women had HLA typing available, the possibility that HLA type was acting as a confounder could not be ruled out. The exploratory proof-of-principle case-control study was nested within the Guanacaste HPV Natural History Study in Costa Rica and compared TCR repertoires across cervical HPV16 outcomes. Cases and controls were matched on year of sample collection and on age within five years. Cases had a median age of about 35 years and controls had a median age of around 40, with no significant differences in baseline characteristics. In the parent cohort, 10,049 women aged 18 or older were enrolled in Guanacaste, Costa Rica, during about 1992 to 1994 and were followed for six to seven years. Five blinded duplicates per group were added as quality controls, so that roughly 60 samples were obtained: roughly 50 participants and around 10 replicates.

Using the immunoSEQ assay, multiplex PCR amplified TCR beta CDR3 regions from an average of around 1.2 ug of genomic DNA per sample. To correct primer bias, the assay used a complete synthetic TCR repertoire to set an amplification baseline. Amplicons were sequenced on the Illumina platform. Regarding the original processing steps: Sequence errors were corrected by clustering with frequency ratios and a modified nearest-neighbor algorithm, and the sequences were then analyzed in the immunoSEQ Analyzer using IMGT gene definitions. At each rarefaction depth, TCR richness and evenness were averaged across 20 rarefaction repeats, and any sample with fewer sequences than the depth was left out. V, D and J gene relative abundances were compared between groups with Wilcoxon rank sum tests, applying FDR correction. In the blinded duplicates, the intraclass correlation was 90% to 96% for TCR richness and averaged about 73% across 60 to 70 gene segments. In its TCRdb copy, this immuneACCESS table keeps in-frame sequences only and misses some clones. Where compared with another copy, unresolved V genes explain less than half of these, and the others have no known cause. That table gives V, J and clone size, and the DNA gave D and trimming. This sample's table contains about 26,000 clones. 8.5% to 14% of the sample comes from the top ten.

Unmatched junction bases come to 5, with V trimmed by 1 base and J by 4 bases. Sequences DFQATT (CDR1) and SNEGSKA (CDR2) are obtained from the germline V gene (reference sequence). The CDR3 spans 14 residues, from the cysteine through the phenylalanine. Of the CDR3's DNA, 33 bases were read; they are in frame from base 1. Results and caveats for the whole study, not just this receptor: TCR repertoire richness was significantly higher in CIN3+ cases than in controls across sequencing depths, while evenness did not differ. The cross-sectional design could not show whether the associations came before the infection or were a result of it, and neither effector/memory subsets nor HPV-specific T cells were isolated. Lower TRBV6-7 relative abundance was observed in cases than in controls (0.11% versus 0.16%; Bonferroni P = 0.0008). T-cell numbers per sample were unknown, so richness differences could reflect varying T-cell content rather than repertoire biology. Cases were distinguished from controls with an estimated AUC of about 0.8 by random forest classifiers combining richness and V gene abundances.

Worth noting for this clone: Which antigen it targets is not known. The CDR3 end is not reached by the read, which stops 3 residues before it; the germline J gene fills it in.

Every participant had a single incident cervical HPV16 infection, and women with prevalent HPV16 infections were excluded. Cervical HPV DNA was detected by MY09/MY11 PCR, and genotyping was performed by dot-blot hybridization. Around 14 mL of heparinized blood was centrifuged, after which the buffy coat was aliquoted, frozen at -30 degrees C, and then stored at -80 degrees C. Genomic DNA was extracted from buffy coat specimens using QIAGEN kits. This clonotype was obtained from a woman between 18 and 75 years old with a cervical HPV16 infection that either progressed to CIN3+ or cleared (not recorded which). This receptor chain uses TRBV20-1 and TRBJ2-7, with 9 central nucleotides matching TRBD2. Material: blood buffy coat. Here the CDR3 is given as CSARVGGRAYEQYF. The covered CDR3 bases are TGCAGTGCTAGAGTCGGCGGGAGGGCTTACGAG.